The rows below give T cell receptor beta chains drawn from one sample of a study of PD-1 blockade in classical Hodgkin lymphoma. Generated by immunoSEQ multiplex PCR, the TCRdb table keeps only in-frame clones and is missing some. The sample shows about 18,000 clones, over 75% of them seen only once. This sample comprised peripheral blood mononuclear cells (PBMCs), obtained at baseline. All receptors come from a human donor with classical Hodgkin lymphoma. Both conserved end residues are part of each CDR3. D genes are given only for firm matches. Some rows mark clone size as missing; the rest say once, few, many or name a class of expanded clone.

TRBJ2-7,TRBV11-2,-,-,TGTGCCAGCAGCTCATCCCCTTGGCAGCCTCACGAGCAGTACTTC,CASSSSPWQPHEQYF
TRBJ2-1,TRBV5-6,-,-,TGTGCCAGCAGCTTCGGGCGGGAGCAGTTCTTC,CASSFGREQFF
TRBJ2-5,TRBV10-1,-,-,TGCGCCAGCAGTCGAACGGAAAAAGAGACCCAGTACTTC,CASSRTEKETQYF
TRBJ2-7,TRBV5-6,TRBD2,-,TGTGCCAGCAGCTTGTCCGGGACTAGTAGCTACGAGCAGTACTTC,CASSLSGTSSYEQYF
TRBJ2-3,TRBV27,-,-,TGTGCCAGCAGTTTTGGCCGAACAGATACGCAGTATTTT,CASSFGRTDTQYF
TRBJ1-2,TRBV6-1,TRBD1,once,TGTGCCAGCAGTGGTACGGGACAGTACTATGGCTACACCTTC,CASSGTGQYYGYTF
TRBJ2-7,TRBV19,-,-,TGTGCCAGTAGTATAGCCTACGCCCGACTAGGATACGAGCAGTACTTC,CASSIAYARLGYEQYF
TRBJ1-1,TRBV7-3,-,-,TGTGCCAGCAGCTTAGGGGCAGCTAACACTGAAGCTTTCTTT,CASSLGAANTEAFF
TRBJ2-5,TRBV27,TRBD2,-,TGTGCCAGCAGTTTGTCTAGCGGGAGTGGGGAGACCCAGTACTTC,CASSLSSGSGETQYF
TRBJ1-1,TRBV30,-,-,TGTGCCTGGCGGGCTGCATGGGGAGGCACTGAAGCTTTCTTT,CAWRAAWGGTEAFF